The source of this T cell receptor beta chain is a study of blood T cells in healthy people across ages. Between the trimmed V and J ends, which lost 3 bases and 6 bases, there was a span of 8 bases. The CDR3 consists of 13 residues. Alongside a J-beta primer mix, a sample-barcoded 5' primer served in a second PCR lasting roughly 6 to 11 cycles. TCRdb processed the 5' RACE reads anew with MiXCR; each CDR3 protein has one entry. The repertoire includes more than 450,000 distinct CDR3 sequences, about 26% of them detected once, and roughly 3.5% sits in the top ten. Notes on this clonotype: This may be a read error, as it is one base from a much larger clone.

The same data also contributed to another study, on T cells of mothers and their children. That source adds: Sequencing got over 10 million TCR beta CDR3 reads from each mother and approximately 3 million from each child.

Sequencing was carried out using blood. This sequence was found in a boy between 2 and 10 years old in good health. This chain joins TRBV12-3 or TRBV12-4 and TRBJ2-2, with D perhaps matching TRBD1 or TRBD2 (6 bases each). The CDR3 loop reads CASSFGGPGELFF. The CDR3 DNA is TGTGCCAGCAGTTTCGGGGGCCCCGGGGAGCTGTTTTTT.